What follows are 15 T cell receptor beta chains derived from one specimen sequenced in a study of vaccination and CD4 T cells after COVID-19. Cultured CD4+ T cell DNA underwent sequencing with the Oncomine TCR Beta short-read assay. TCRdb reanalysed the PCR reads using MiXCR and keeps one entry per CDR3 protein. This sample yields about 570 distinct CDR3 sequences, of which approximately 15% are seen a single time; approximately 70% belongs to the top ten. This sample's treatment: roughly 10-day PBMC culture with coronavirus spike peptide pools or control peptides (ViraFEST assay). Investigators obtained the unexposed donor's CD4+ T cells before the COVID-19 pandemic (2011-2018). These receptors' antigens are unknown. The sample was CD4+ T cells from blood, cultured in vitro. The receptors originated from a human donor in good health.

By share, this clonotype counts as large. This chain links TRBV6-1 with TRBJ1-5, with 9 positions matching TRBD1. Germline lookup yields CDR1 MNHNS and CDR2 SASEGT. V lost 5 bases, J lost 0 bases, and 8 bases stayed unmatched. CDR3 length equals 17 residues. The chain's CDR3 is CASSRTGTGYSNQPQHF. The CDR3 region has the DNA TGTGCCAGCAGTCGAACCGGGACAGGGTATAGCAATCAGCCCCAGCATTTT.

This clonotype is judged medium-sized. V and J are TRBV20-1 and TRBJ2-1; TRBD1 agrees at 11 bases. Germline loops: CDR1 DFQATT, CDR2 SNEGSKA (reference sequence). The CDR3 spans 14 residues. Germline trimming cut 5 bases from V and 6 bases from J; bases unmatched to any gene: 6. The CDR3, as DNA: TGCAGTGCTGGACAGGGGGCTCTCTTCAATGAGCAGTTCTTC. Its translation: CSAGQGALFNEQFF.

This clonotype is labeled medium-sized. J is TRBJ2-1 and V is TRBV7-2, with 8 bases lining up with TRBD2. The germline gives CDR1 SGHTA, CDR2 FQGNSA. CDR3 size: 13 residues. The ends lost 5 bases at V and 7 bases at J; junction bases unmatched: 4. This CDR3 is CASSTSGGNEQFF. The CDR3, as DNA: TGTGCCAGCAGCACTAGCGGCGGGAATGAGCAGTTCTTC.

This clonotype is medium-sized (0.01 to 0.1%) within its sample. CDR3 bases: TGTGCCATCAAGAGCGGTGACAGAGGTACGCAGTATTTT. Its translation is CAIKSGDRGTQYF. V usage is TRBV10-3 and J usage is TRBJ2-3; either TRBD1 or TRBD2 may fit D (5 bases each). CDR1 is ENHRY and CDR2 is SYGVKD in the germline V gene. V was trimmed by 7 bases and J by 8 bases, leaving 16 bases between them. This CDR3 spans 13 amino acids.

This clonotype has only a few counts. The genes are TRBV5-1 and TRBJ1-1, with D possibly matching TRBD1 (5 bases). Germline assignment: CDR1 SGHRS and CDR2 YFSETQ. Trimming cost V 4 bases and J 7 bases, with 23 bases left between them. CDR3 length equals 16 residues. The CDR3 nucleotides read TGCGCCAGCAGCCCTTATGGTCGGGGGGGGTGGGGTGAAGCTTTCTTT. Residues: CASSPYGRGGWGEAFF. Looking up the rest from reference TRBV5-1 and TRBJ1-1 gives the full variable domain: KAGVTQTPRYLIKTRGQQVTLSCSPISGHRSVSWYQQTPGQGLQFLFEYFSETQRNKGNFPGRFSGRQFSNSRSEMNVSTLELGDSALYLCASSPYGRGGWGEAFFGQGTRLTVV.

The count of this clonotype is one. Compared with germline, one end of the junction differs, possibly owing to a read error. The J gene is TRBJ1-3, the V gene TRBV5-1; D is undetermined. In germline, CDR1 is SGHRS, CDR2 YFSETQ. This CDR3 is 14 amino acids long. This CDR3 reads CASSLVSSGTTIYF. The CDR3 DNA follows: TGCGCCAGCAGCTTGGTTAGCTCTGGAACCACCATATATTTT.

This clonotype occurred a few times. The chain is built from TRBV6-1 and TRBJ2-3; TRBD2 agrees at 8 bases. Germline CDR1 and CDR2: MNHNS and SASEGT. The CDR3 has 16 amino acids. V lost 8 bases and J lost 2; bases outside the gene matches: 12. As DNA, the CDR3 is TGTGCCAGCGGACGTCTCGCGGGGGGTTACACAGATACGCAGTATTTT. Its protein product is CASGRLAGGYTDTQYF.

The V call is TRBV28, the J call TRBJ1-2; D unresolved. This CDR3 comprises 11 residues. Germline CDR1 and CDR2: MDHEN and SYDVKM. The V gene lost 4 bases and the J gene lost 10 bases, with 10 bases spanning the gap. This CDR3 is CASSSPRDYTF. CDR3 DNA sequence: TGTGCCAGCAGTTCCCCCCGGGACTACACCTTC.

A few counts support this clonotype. The V and J genes are TRBV5-4 and TRBJ2-3, with 7 bases that match TRBD2. J gave up 3 bases and V 2 bases, and 15 bases lay outside the gene matches. Germline assignment: CDR1 SGHNT and CDR2 YYREEE (reference sequence). This CDR3 region has 18 residues. The CDR3 region has the DNA TGTGCCAGCAGCTTCCGACTAGCTTTATCGTACTTGACAGATACGCAGTATTTT. Amino acid sequence: CASSFRLALSYLTDTQYF.

This clonotype was counted only a few times. The chain joins TRBV28 to TRBJ2-2, with D maybe TRBD2 (5 bases). Trimming pared 5 bases from V and 4 bases from J, leaving 32 bases between. The CDR3 runs to 21 residues. Germline-derived CDR1 and CDR2 are MDHEN and SYDVKM. The CDR3 DNA reads TGTGCCAGCAGTCCCCCCGCCGGAGACTACCACCTAGGGTCGGGCACCGGGGAGCTGTTTTTT. Its translation is CASSPPAGDYHLGSGTGELFF.

The genes are TRBV9 and TRBJ2-1; 7 bases align to TRBD2. The V gene end was trimmed by 3 bases and the J gene end by 2 bases; junction bases not matched to a gene: 5. CDR3 length: 15 residues. Germline V CDR1 and CDR2: SGDLS, YYNGEE. This chain's CDR3 is CASSGTGTTYNEQFF. The CDR3 DNA follows: TGTGCCAGCAGCGGAACCGGGACTACCTACAATGAGCAGTTCTTC.

There are a few counts of this clonotype. The gene calls are TRBV9 and TRBJ2-7, with D perhaps TRBD2 (6 bases). With 3 bases removed from V and 3 bases from J, the gap between germline ends came to 13 bases. The germline V gene encodes CDR1 SGDLS and CDR2 YYNGEE. The CDR3 is 14 amino acids. CDR3 in amino acids: CASSGSVGGYEQYF. DNA for the CDR3: TGTGCCAGCAGCGGATCTGTCGGGGGCTACGAGCAGTACTTC.

The V call is TRBV5-1, the J call TRBJ1-3, with D maybe TRBD1 (5 bases). Trimming removed 0 bases at V and 2 bases at J, with 9 bases between. Per germline, CDR1 SGHRS and CDR2 YFSETQ. CDR3 length: 15 amino acids. The CDR3 DNA reads as TGCGCCAGCAGCTTGGTCGGGACGGCTGGAAACACCATATATTTT. This sequence encodes CASSLVGTAGNTIYF.

This clonotype was seen once. Given a much more abundant clone one base away, this may be a read error. This sequence joins TRBV6-2 or TRBV6-3 and TRBJ1-5; 8 positions match TRBD1. Germline lookup yields CDR1 MNHEY and CDR2 SVGEGT. This CDR3 region has 14 residues. The ends lost 2 bases at V and 7 bases at J; junction bases unmatched: 4. CDR3 sequence: CASSYGQGVQPQHF. In DNA form, the CDR3 reads TGTGCCAGCAGTTACGGACAGGGTGTCCAGCCCCAGCATTTT.

CDR3 DNA: TGCAGCGTCGCGAAACCTGGGGGTTCCACTGAAGCTTTCTTT. This encodes CSVAKPGGSTEAFF. This chain uses TRBV29-1 with TRBJ1-1; weak D call: TRBD1 (5 bases). V dropped 6 bases and J dropped 4 bases, with 18 bases sitting between them. Germline V CDR1 and CDR2: SQVTM, ANQGSEA. This CDR3 has 14 amino acids. Complete variable domain (other parts from reference TRBV29-1 and TRBJ1-1): SAVISQKPSRDICQRGTSLTIQCQVDSQVTMMFWYRQQPGQSLTLIATANQGSEATYESGFVIDKFPISRPNLTFSTLTVSNMSPEDSSIYLCSVAKPGGSTEAFFGQGTRLTVV.